This T cell receptor (beta chain) was sequenced during a study of blood T cells in healthy people across ages. Overall study results and limits: Getting older went along with TCR beta diversity per million T cells dropping roughly linearly.

Points on this clonotype: Antigen: not known.

Ranging in age from about 6 to 90, the donors were healthy Caucasian individuals from Russia. The germline CDR1 and CDR2 sequences are SGHNT and YYREEE (reference sequence). The CDR3 is made up of 14 amino acids. Primers used in a second PCR of about 6 to 11 cycles were a sample-barcoded 5' primer and a J-beta primer mix. The authors tagged each cDNA molecule using a template-switch adaptor with 12 random nucleotides. MiXCR was run by TCRdb on the 5' RACE reads, yielding one entry per CDR3 protein. The sample shows over 750,000 distinct CDR3 sequences, roughly 25% of them seen only once. The data were also submitted as part of a second study, on T cells of mothers and their children.

This receptor was obtained from a boy between 10 and 17 years old in good health. The specimen was blood. The chain is built from TRBV5-4 and TRBJ2-5; D is unclear. The tail of the sequence fits TRBJ2-1 better, so the J call may be wrong. This CDR3 is CASSLRLSENEQFF. CDR3 bases: TGTGCCAGCAGCTTGAGGCTATCTGAAAATGAGCAGTTCTTC.